The 4 T cell receptor beta chains in this list originate from one sample, sequenced in a study of control samples from healthy donors and cancer patients. Here immunoSEQ multiplex PCR was the method, and the copy in TCRdb shows in-frame clones only, minus some. The table includes approximately 100,000 clones, over 85% detected once. The source material was blood. Receptors were obtained from a human donor in good health. The donor label of this sample is uncertain.

This clone was seen only once. The chain recombines TRBV27 with TRBJ1-5, with D possibly being TRBD1 (6 bases). Trimming pared 5 bases from V and 13 bases from J, leaving 21 bases between. Per the germline V gene, CDR1 is MNHEY and CDR2 is SMNVEV (reference sequence). The CDR3 runs to 14 residues. CDR3 protein: CASSPLGAENDQHF. CDR3 in DNA: TGTGCCAGCAGTCCTTTGGGGGCCGAAAACGATCAGCATTTT.

This clone was observed a handful of times. An end of the junction does not agree with germline; a read error may underlie this. The chain combines TRBV12-3 or TRBV12-4 with TRBJ2-1; D not resolved. This CDR3 spans 13 amino acids. The CDR3 sequence is CASSLVWYNEQFF. In DNA, the CDR3 is TGTGCCAGCAGCTTAGTTTGGTACAATGAGCAGTTCTTC.

The J gene is TRBJ1-5, the V gene TRBV19, with D possibly matching TRBD1 (6 bases). The length of the CDR3 is 16 residues. V lost 1 base to trimming and J lost 4 bases, with 14 bases between them. Germline V gene data show CDR1 as LNHDA and CDR2 as SQIVND (reference sequence). CDR3 DNA sequence: TGTGCCAGTAGTATAGTAGGGCAGGGGTGGAATCAGCCCCAGCATTTT. Translated: CASSIVGQGWNQPQHF.

The rearrangement links TRBV7-9 to TRBJ2-5, with 9 bases lining up with TRBD1. Trimming took 3 bases from V and 7 from J; bases not matched to a gene: 9. The CDR3 loop spans 15 amino acids. Germline V gives CDR1 SEHNR, CDR2 FQNEAQ (reference sequence). As DNA, the CDR3 is TGTGCCAGCAGCTTCGCCGGGACAGGGAATTTGACCCAGTACTTC. As protein: CASSFAGTGNLTQYF.